The clone carrying this T cell receptor (beta chain) was seen a few times. Its antigen is not known. The source of the sample is a study of cytomegalovirus exposure and HLA in healthy donors. CDR3 length: 14 amino acids. Trimming took off 1 base at V and 0 bases at J, with 6 bases between the two ends. From germline, CDR1 is MGHRA and CDR2 YSYEKL. A multiplex PCR was run with 60 Vbeta primers and 13 Jbeta primers. The protocol was immunoSEQ multiplex PCR, while the TCRdb copy is restricted to in-frame clones and leaves out a portion. This table holds some 95,000 clones, about two thirds found once. Study results and limitations: Links to common viral pathogens appeared, in a later analysis, for several of the most significant clusters.

The chain couples TRBV4-1 to TRBJ1-1; the D is unclear. Sequences were obtained from PBMCs. The clonotype originates from a female donor in good health and CMV-seronegative. CDR3 nucleotide sequence: TGCGCCAGCAGCCAAGCTCAGATGAACACTGAAGCTTTCTTT. It codes for CASSQAQMNTEAFF.